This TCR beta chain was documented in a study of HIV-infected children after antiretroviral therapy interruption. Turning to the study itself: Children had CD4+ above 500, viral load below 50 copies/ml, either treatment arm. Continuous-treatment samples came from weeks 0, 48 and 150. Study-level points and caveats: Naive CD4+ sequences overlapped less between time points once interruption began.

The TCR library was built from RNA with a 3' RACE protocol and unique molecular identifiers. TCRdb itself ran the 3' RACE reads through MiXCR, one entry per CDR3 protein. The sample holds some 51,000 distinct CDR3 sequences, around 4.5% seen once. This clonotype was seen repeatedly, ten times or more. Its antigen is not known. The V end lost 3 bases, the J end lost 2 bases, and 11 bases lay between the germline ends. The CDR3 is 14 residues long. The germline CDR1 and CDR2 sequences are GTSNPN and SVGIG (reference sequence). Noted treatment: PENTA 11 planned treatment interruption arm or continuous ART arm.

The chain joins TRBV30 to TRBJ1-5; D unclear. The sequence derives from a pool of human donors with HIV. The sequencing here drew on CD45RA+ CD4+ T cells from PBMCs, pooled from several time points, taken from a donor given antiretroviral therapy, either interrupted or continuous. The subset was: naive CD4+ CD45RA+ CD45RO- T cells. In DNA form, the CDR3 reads TGTGCCTGGAGCATGCCCGGGGGCAATCAGCCCCAGCATTTT. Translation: CAWSMPGGNQPQHF.